These 10 T cell receptor beta chains came from one sample sequenced in a study of T cells after yellow fever vaccination. TCRdb used MiXCR to reprocess the 5' RACE reads, holding one entry per CDR3 protein. The sample has roughly 340,000 distinct CDR3 sequences, about 9.5% seen once. The sequenced sample was PBMCs, obtained on the day of the first yellow fever vaccination. The receptors shown here come from a man aged 18-30 years who received the YFV17D yellow fever vaccine.

The V gene is TRBV20-1, the J gene TRBJ2-3, with 10 bases lining up with TRBD2. CDR1 and CDR2 (germline): DFQATT, SNEGSKA (reference sequence). The ends lost 0 bases at V and 1 base at J; junction bases unmatched: 7. The CDR3 runs 17 residues. CDR3 in DNA: TGCAGTGCTAGAGATCTCAAACTAGCGGGGCGCACAGATACGCAGTATTTT. It encodes CSARDLKLAGRTDTQYF.

This clonotype was counted a few times. V is TRBV29-1 and J is TRBJ2-2, with D maybe TRBD2 (5 bases). The germline V gene encodes CDR1 SQVTM and CDR2 ANQGSEA. CDR3 size: 13 residues. Trimming left V 5 bases short and J 0 bases short, with 7 bases between. In nucleotides, the CDR3 is TGCAGCGTTAGGCGGGCGAACACCGGGGAGCTGTTTTTT. Protein sequence: CSVRRANTGELFF.

This clonotype turned up a few times. V and J are TRBV24-1 and TRBJ2-3; 7 bases fit TRBD1. The V gene's germline CDR1 is KGHDR and CDR2 SFDVKD. The CDR3 runs to 16 residues. The V and J ends lost 0 bases and 6 bases, in that order; junction bases with no gene match: 8. The CDR3 nucleotides are TGTGCCACCAGTGATTTGACCGACAGGGCAGCCGATACGCAGTATTTT. Amino acid sequence: CATSDLTDRAADTQYF.

This clonotype was found a few times. The CDR3 bases are TGTGCCAGCAGCGGACCGGGATCACCCGAGCAGTACTTC. It translates to CASSGPGSPEQYF. The rearrangement uses TRBV7-6 and TRBJ2-7; tentatively, D is TRBD2 (5 bases). CDR1 is SGHVS and CDR2 is FNYEAQ in the germline V gene. Trimming pared 5 bases from V and 6 bases from J, leaving 14 bases between. The CDR3 covers 13 residues.

This chain uses TRBV20-1 with TRBJ1-5, with no clear D. The CDR3 covers 15 residues. Germline assignment: CDR1 DFQATT and CDR2 SNEGSKA (reference sequence). Trimming took 6 bases from V and 0 from J, leaving 15 bases between them. CDR3 in amino acids: CSASLPGDSNQPQHF. In DNA form, the CDR3 reads TGCAGTGCCTCCCTCCCCGGGGATAGCAATCAGCCCCAGCATTTT.

This clonotype was seen a few times. This chain joins TRBV25-1 and TRBJ2-1; no clear D. V was clipped by 7 bases and J by 4 bases, with 17 bases between them. Germline lookup yields CDR1 MGHDK and CDR2 SYGVNS. There are 15 residues in the CDR3. Here the CDR3 DNA reads TGTGCCAGCATAGCTGGCGTCGGCCCTTACAATGAGCAGTTCTTC. This sequence encodes CASIAGVGPYNEQFF.

This chain connects TRBV5-7 to TRBJ2-1, with D unresolved. TRBV5-7 is filed as an ORF, its function uncertain. Trimming removed 6 bases at V and 10 bases at J, with 8 bases between. This CDR3 is 10 amino acids long. Here the CDR3 DNA reads TGTGCCAGCACTGACGTCGAGCAGTTCTTC. It yields the protein CASTDVEQFF.

This chain joins TRBV4-2 and TRBJ2-4; 7 bases are shared with TRBD2. Germline V gene data show CDR1 as LGHNA and CDR2 as YNFKEQ. The trim removed 4 bases at V and 5 bases at J, leaving 20 bases unmatched. The CDR3 is 19 amino acids. CDR3 in amino acids: CASSRRPISGLAGENIQYF. CDR3 nucleotide sequence: TGTGCCAGCAGCCGCCGCCCCATTAGCGGGCTCGCGGGGGAAAACATTCAGTACTTC.

The rearrangement joins TRBV4-1 to TRBJ1-2, with TRBD1 matching 10 bases. V shed 2 bases, J shed 3 bases, and the junction held 9 bases outside the gene matches. Germline V CDR1 and CDR2: MGHRA, YSYEKL. The CDR3 has 17 residues. This chain's CDR3 is CASSQHAGDRGHYGYTF. Here the CDR3 DNA reads TGCGCCAGCAGCCAACACGCCGGGGACAGGGGCCACTATGGCTACACCTTC.

In its sample, this clonotype was seen many times. This chain connects TRBV3-1 to TRBJ2-7; TRBD1 might be the D (6 bases). Germline V lookup: CDR1 LGHDT, CDR2 YNNKEL (reference sequence). The ends were cut back, 4 bases at V and 11 bases at J, with 18 bases in the middle. The CDR3 contains 13 residues. CDR3 in DNA: TGTGCCAGCAGCCCTACTCCGACAGGTATAAAGTACTTC. Translating it yields CASSPTPTGIKYF.